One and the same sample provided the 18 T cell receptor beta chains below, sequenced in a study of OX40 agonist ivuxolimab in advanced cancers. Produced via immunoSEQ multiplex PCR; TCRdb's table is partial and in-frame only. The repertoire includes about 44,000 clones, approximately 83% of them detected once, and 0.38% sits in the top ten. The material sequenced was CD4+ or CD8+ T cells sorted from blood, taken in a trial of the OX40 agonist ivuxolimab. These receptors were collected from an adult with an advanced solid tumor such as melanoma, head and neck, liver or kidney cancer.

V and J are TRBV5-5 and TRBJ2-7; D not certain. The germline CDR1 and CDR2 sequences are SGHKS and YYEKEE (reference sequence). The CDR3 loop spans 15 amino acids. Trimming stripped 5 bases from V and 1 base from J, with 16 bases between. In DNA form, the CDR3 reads TGTGCCAGCAGGCCGTCGTGGGTAGGGTCCTACGAGCAGTACTTC. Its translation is CASRPSWVGSYEQYF.

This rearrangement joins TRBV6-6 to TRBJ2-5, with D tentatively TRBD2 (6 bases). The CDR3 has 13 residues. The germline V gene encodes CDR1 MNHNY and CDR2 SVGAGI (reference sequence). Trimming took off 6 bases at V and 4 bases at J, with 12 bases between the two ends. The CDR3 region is CASSIVGGETQYF. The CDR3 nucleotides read TGTGCCAGCAGCATAGTGGGGGGAGAGACCCAGTACTTC.

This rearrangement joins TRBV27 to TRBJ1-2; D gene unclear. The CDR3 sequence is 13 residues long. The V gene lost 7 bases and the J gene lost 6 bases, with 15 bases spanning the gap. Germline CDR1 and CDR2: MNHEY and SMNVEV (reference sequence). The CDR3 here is CASKPLRENGYTF. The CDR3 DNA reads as TGTGCCAGCAAACCCCTCCGGGAGAATGGCTACACCTTC.

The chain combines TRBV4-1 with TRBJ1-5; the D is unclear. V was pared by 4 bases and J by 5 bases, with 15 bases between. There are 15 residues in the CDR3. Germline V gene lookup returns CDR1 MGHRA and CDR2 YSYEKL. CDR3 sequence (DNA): TGCGCCAGCAGCCCCACTCCTCTAGGTCATCAGCCCCAGCATTTT. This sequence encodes CASSPTPLGHQPQHF.

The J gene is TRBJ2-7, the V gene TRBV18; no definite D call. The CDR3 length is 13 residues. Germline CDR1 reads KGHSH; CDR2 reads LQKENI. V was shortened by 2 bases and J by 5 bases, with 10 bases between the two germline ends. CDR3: CASSPGVSNEQYF. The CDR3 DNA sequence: TGTGCCAGCTCACCAGGGGTGTCTAACGAGCAGTACTTC.

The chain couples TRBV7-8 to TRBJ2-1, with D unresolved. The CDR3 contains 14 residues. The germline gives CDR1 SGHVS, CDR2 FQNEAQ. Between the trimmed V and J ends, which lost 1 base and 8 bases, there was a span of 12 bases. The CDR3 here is CASSLVANVDEQFF. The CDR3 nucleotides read TGTGCCAGCAGCTTAGTCGCCAACGTGGATGAGCAGTTCTTC.

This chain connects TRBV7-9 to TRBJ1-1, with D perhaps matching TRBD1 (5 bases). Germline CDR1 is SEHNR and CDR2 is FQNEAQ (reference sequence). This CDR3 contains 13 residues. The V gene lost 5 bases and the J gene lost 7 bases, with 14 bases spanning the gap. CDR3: CASSRETVYEAFF. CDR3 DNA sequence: TGTGCCAGCAGCAGAGAGACAGTTTATGAAGCTTTCTTT.

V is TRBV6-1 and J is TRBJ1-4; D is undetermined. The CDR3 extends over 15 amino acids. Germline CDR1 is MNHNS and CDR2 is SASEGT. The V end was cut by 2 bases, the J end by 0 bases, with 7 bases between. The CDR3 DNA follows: TGTGCCAGCAGTGAAAGAACAGCAACTAATGAAAAACTGTTTTTT. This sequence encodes CASSERTATNEKLFF.

CDR3 region: CASTRTSERTDTQYF. CDR3 DNA sequence: TGTGCCAGCACTCGGACTAGCGAGCGCACAGATACGCAGTATTTT. This chain connects TRBV2 to TRBJ2-3, with 9 bases that match TRBD2. Losses at the gene ends were 7 bases for V and 1 base for J; bases not matched to a gene: 6. Per the germline V gene, CDR1 is SNHLY and CDR2 is FYNNEI. CDR3 length: 15 amino acids.

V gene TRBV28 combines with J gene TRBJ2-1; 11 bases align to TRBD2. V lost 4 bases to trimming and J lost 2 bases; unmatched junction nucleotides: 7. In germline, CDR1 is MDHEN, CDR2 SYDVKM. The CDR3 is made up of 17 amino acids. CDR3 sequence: CASSSRTSGSPYNEQFF. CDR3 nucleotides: TGTGCCAGCAGTTCTAGAACTAGCGGGAGCCCCTACAATGAGCAGTTCTTC.

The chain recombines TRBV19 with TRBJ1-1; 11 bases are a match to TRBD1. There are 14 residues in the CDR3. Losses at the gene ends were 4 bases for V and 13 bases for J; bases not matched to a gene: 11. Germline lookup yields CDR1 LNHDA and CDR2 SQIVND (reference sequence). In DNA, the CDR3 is TGTGCCAGTAGTACACCGGGACAGGGGGGTTCTGGTTTCTTT. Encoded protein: CASSTPGQGGSGFF.

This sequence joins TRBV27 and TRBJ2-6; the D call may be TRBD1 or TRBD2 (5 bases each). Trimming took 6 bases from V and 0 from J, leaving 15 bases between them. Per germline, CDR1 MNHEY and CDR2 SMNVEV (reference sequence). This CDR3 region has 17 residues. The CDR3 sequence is CASRSSGAPSGANVLTF. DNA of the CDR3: TGTGCCAGCAGATCGTCCGGGGCCCCCTCTGGGGCCAACGTCCTGACTTTC.

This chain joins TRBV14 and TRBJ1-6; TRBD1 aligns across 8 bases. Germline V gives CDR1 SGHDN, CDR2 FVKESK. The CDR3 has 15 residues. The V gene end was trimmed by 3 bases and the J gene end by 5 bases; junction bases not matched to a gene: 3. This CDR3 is CASSHLTGDNSPLHF. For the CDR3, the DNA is TGTGCCAGCAGCCACCTGACAGGGGATAATTCACCCCTCCACTTT.

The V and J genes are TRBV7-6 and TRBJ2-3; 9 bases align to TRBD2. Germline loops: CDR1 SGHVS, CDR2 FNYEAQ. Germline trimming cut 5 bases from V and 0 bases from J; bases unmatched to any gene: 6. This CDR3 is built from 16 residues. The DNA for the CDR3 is TGTGCCAGCAGCCAACCTAGCGGGGCAAGCACAGATACGCAGTATTTT. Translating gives CASSQPSGASTDTQYF.

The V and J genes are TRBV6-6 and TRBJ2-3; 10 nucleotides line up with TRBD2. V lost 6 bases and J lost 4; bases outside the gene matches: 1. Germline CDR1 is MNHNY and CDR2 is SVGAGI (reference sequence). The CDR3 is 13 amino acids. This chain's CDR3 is CASRLAGPDTQYF. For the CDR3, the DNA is TGTGCCAGCAGACTAGCGGGACCAGATACGCAGTATTTT.

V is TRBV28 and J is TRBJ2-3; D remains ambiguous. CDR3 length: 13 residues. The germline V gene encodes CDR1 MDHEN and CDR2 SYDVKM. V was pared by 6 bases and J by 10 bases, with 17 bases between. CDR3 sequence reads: CASSPGFSSAQYF. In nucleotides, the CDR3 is TGTGCCAGCAGCCCCGGGTTTTCGTCCGCGCAGTATTTT.

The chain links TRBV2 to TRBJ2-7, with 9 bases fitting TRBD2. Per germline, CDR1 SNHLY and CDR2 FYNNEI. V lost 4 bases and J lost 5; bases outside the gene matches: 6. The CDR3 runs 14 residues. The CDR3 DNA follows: TGTGCCAGCAGTGGGGCGGGAGGGCCCAACGAGCAGTACTTC. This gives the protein CASSGAGGPNEQYF.

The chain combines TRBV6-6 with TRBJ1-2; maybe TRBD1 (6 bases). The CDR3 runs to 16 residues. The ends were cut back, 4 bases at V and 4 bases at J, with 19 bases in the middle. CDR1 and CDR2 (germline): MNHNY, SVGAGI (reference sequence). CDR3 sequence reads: CASSWGAGGGSYGYTF. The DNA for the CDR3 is TGTGCCAGCAGTTGGGGCGCGGGGGGCGGTAGCTATGGCTACACCTTC.